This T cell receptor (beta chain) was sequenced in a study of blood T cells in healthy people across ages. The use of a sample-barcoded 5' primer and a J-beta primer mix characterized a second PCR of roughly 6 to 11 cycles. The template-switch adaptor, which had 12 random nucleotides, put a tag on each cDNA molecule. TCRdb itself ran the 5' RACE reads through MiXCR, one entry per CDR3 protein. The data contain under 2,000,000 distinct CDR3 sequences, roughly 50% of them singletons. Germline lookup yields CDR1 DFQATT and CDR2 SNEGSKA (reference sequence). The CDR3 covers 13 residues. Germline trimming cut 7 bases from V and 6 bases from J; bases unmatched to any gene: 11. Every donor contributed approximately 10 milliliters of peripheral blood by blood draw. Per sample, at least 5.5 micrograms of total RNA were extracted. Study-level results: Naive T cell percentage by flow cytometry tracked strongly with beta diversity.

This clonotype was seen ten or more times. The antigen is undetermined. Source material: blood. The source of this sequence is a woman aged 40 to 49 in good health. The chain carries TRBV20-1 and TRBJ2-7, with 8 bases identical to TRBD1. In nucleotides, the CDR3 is TGCAGTGTCCAAAGGGACAGGCATATCGAGCAGTACTTC. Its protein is CSVQRDRHIEQYF.